Listed here are 25 T cell receptor beta chains from one sample, sequenced in a study of blood T cell repertoires in COVID-19. Produced via immunoSEQ multiplex PCR; TCRdb's table is partial and in-frame only. The table has a few hundred thousand clones, 85% to 90% seen once. The sequencing sample was made of peripheral blood. Every receptor here comes from a woman aged 40 to 50 with acute or convalescent COVID-19.

This sequence joins TRBV19 and TRBJ2-7, with 7 bases that match TRBD1. The V and J ends lost 1 base and 5 bases, in that order; junction bases with no gene match: 8. Per the germline V gene, CDR1 is LNHDA and CDR2 is SQIVND (reference sequence). The CDR3 consists of 15 residues. The CDR3, as DNA: TGTGCCAGTAGTATAGTTGGGGCAGGGGGAGACGAGCAGTACGTC. Its translation: CASSIVGAGGDEQYV.

The chain carries TRBV27 and TRBJ1-6; no reliable D call. The V and J ends lost 6 bases and 9 bases respectively, with 9 bases between them. This CDR3 comprises 12 residues. The germline V gene has CDR1 MNHEY and CDR2 SMNVEV (reference sequence). DNA of the CDR3: TGTGCCAGCAGGACTCAAGGTTCACCCCTCCACTTT. This sequence encodes CASRTQGSPLHF.

This rearrangement joins TRBV15 to TRBJ2-7; 9 bases are shared with TRBD1. Germline trimming cut 4 bases from V and 2 bases from J; bases unmatched to any gene: 3. CDR1 and CDR2 from the germline V gene are LNHNV and YYDKDF (reference sequence). There are 14 residues in the CDR3. The CDR3 nucleotides are TGTGCCACCAGCAAATGGGACAGGGCCTACGAGCAGTACGTC. It specifies CATSKWDRAYEQYV.

The J gene is TRBJ1-6, the V gene TRBV5-1, with TRBD1 identical over 9 bases. The CDR3 is 17 amino acids. Germline CDR1 is SGHRS and CDR2 is YFSETQ. Trimming removed 0 bases from V and 5 bases from J; junction bases left unmatched: 6. The CDR3 is CASSLGGTGSHNSPLHF. CDR3 nucleotide sequence: TGCGCCAGCAGCTTGGGGGGGACAGGGAGTCATAATTCACCCCTCCACTTT.

J is TRBJ2-1 and V is TRBV2, with 12 positions matching TRBD2. The CDR3 covers 15 residues. Per the germline V gene, CDR1 is SNHLY and CDR2 is FYNNEI. With 4 bases clipped from V and 6 bases from J, the junction kept 4 bases outside the gene matches. This CDR3 reads CASSVLAGGVNEQFF. The CDR3 DNA reads TGTGCCAGCAGTGTACTAGCGGGGGGCGTCAATGAGCAGTTCTTC.

The rearrangement uses TRBV5-6 and TRBJ1-5, with D perhaps matching TRBD1 (6 bases). Germline V gene data show CDR1 as SGHDT and CDR2 as YYEEEE. CDR3 size: 15 residues. Trimming stripped 3 bases from V and 3 bases from J, with 13 bases between. DNA for the CDR3: TGTGCCAGCAGCTCCGCTGACAGGTCCAATCAGCCCCAGCATTTT. This codes for CASSSADRSNQPQHF.

The rearrangement links TRBV12-5 to TRBJ2-1, with 10 bases aligning to TRBD2. The CDR3 length is 15 residues. The V gene end was trimmed by 6 bases and the J gene end by 5 bases; junction bases not matched to a gene: 7. Germline lookup yields CDR1 LGHNT and CDR2 FRNRAP. The CDR3 bases are TGTGCTAGTGGGACTGGACTAGCGGAAAACAATGAGCAGTTCTTC. This gives the protein CASGTGLAENNEQFF.

The chain carries TRBV5-1 and TRBJ2-3; TRBD2 matches 11 bases. V dropped 10 bases and J dropped 1; count of bases not matched to a gene: 11. This CDR3 has 16 residues. In germline, CDR1 is SGHRS, CDR2 YFSETQ. This CDR3 reads CAGRVAGGPGTDTQYF. CDR3 sequence (DNA): TGCGCCGGCCGGGTAGCGGGGGGGCCGGGCACAGATACGCAGTATTTT. Looking up the rest from reference TRBV5-1 and TRBJ2-3 gives the full variable domain: KAGVTQTPRYLIKTRGQQVTLSCSPISGHRSVSWYQQTPGQGLQFLFEYFSETQRNKGNFPGRFSGRQFSNSRSEMNVSTLELGDSALYLCAGRVAGGPGTDTQYFGPGTRLTVL.

The sample holds a few counts of this clone. V gene TRBV27 combines with J gene TRBJ1-5, with a weak D call TRBD1 (6 bases). CDR1 and CDR2 from the germline V gene are MNHEY and SMNVEV (reference sequence). Trimming left V 1 base short and J 6 bases short, with 13 bases between. The CDR3 has 15 amino acids. This CDR3 reads CASSLLQGLGQPQHF. CDR3 bases: TGTGCCAGCAGTTTATTACAGGGATTGGGTCAGCCCCAGCATTTT.

The chain links TRBV7-3 to TRBJ2-5; 11 positions match TRBD2. Trimming took 0 bases from V and 5 from J; bases not matched to a gene: 2. CDR3 length: 15 amino acids. The germline V gene has CDR1 SGHTA and CDR2 FQGTGA. The CDR3 DNA reads as TGTGCCAGCAGCTTAACGCCTAGCGGGGGGGAGACCCAGTACTTC. Translated: CASSLTPSGGETQYF.

This chain links TRBV6-5 with TRBJ1-1; 9 positions match TRBD1. The J segment lost 3 bases and the V segment lost 8 bases, leaving 1 base of the junction unmatched. This CDR3 is 12 amino acids long. CDR1 and CDR2 (germline): MNHEY, SVGAGI. CDR3 residues: CASRQGDTEAFF. In nucleotides, the CDR3 is TGTGCCAGCCGACAGGGGGACACTGAAGCTTTCTTT.

This clone was found once. This chain joins TRBV27 and TRBJ1-5, with TRBD1 matching over 9 bases. Trimming removed 4 bases from V and 4 bases from J; junction bases left unmatched: 5. Germline CDR1 reads MNHEY; CDR2 reads SMNVEV (reference sequence). CDR3 length: 15 amino acids. The CDR3 protein is CASSSVGQGNQPQHF. In DNA, the CDR3 is TGTGCCAGCAGTTCGGTGGGACAGGGAAATCAGCCCCAGCATTTT.

The rearrangement joins TRBV3-1 (or the pseudogene TRBV3-2) to TRBJ2-1, with D perhaps matching TRBD2 (6 bases). This CDR3 contains 15 residues. The germline V gene encodes CDR1 LGHDT and CDR2 YNNKEL (reference sequence). Deletions cut 5 bases from V and 3 bases from J, with 14 bases between. The CDR3 coding sequence is TGTGCCAGCAGCACGAGCGGGCGGGGCTACAATGAGCAGTTCTTC. Its translation is CASSTSGRGYNEQFF.

This clone was recorded once. This chain connects TRBV4-1 to TRBJ1-2, with TRBD1 as a possible D gene (5 bases). CDR1 MGHRA and CDR2 YSYEKL come from the germline V gene. V gave up 1 base and J gave up 1 base, with 10 bases separating them. This CDR3 has 15 residues. In DNA, the CDR3 is TGCGCCAGCAGCCAAGGTCCAGGGATTAACTATGGCTACACCTTC. Translation: CASSQGPGINYGYTF.

The chain employs TRBV6-4 and TRBJ2-3, with 8 positions matching TRBD2. This CDR3 is built from 16 residues. Trimming took 0 bases from V and 0 from J; bases not matched to a gene: 2. Germline V lookup: CDR1 MRHNA, CDR2 SNTAGT. The CDR3 loop is CASSDSGGGSTDTQYF. DNA of the CDR3: TGTGCCAGCAGTGACTCGGGCGGGGGGAGCACAGATACGCAGTATTTT.

This chain connects TRBV30 to TRBJ1-3; unclear D gene. The germline V gene has CDR1 GTSNPN and CDR2 SVGIG (reference sequence). The CDR3 totals 13 residues. V dropped 3 bases and J dropped 4 bases, with 10 bases sitting between them. The CDR3 bases are TGTGCCTGGAGCTCTGGTCGGGGAAACACCATATATTTT. It encodes CAWSSGRGNTIYF.

This rearrangement joins TRBV12-5 to TRBJ1-1; tentative D call: TRBD1 (5 bases). CDR1 is LGHNT and CDR2 is FRNRAP in the germline V gene. The CDR3 has 17 amino acids. The V gene lost 0 bases and the J gene lost 6 bases, with 20 bases spanning the gap. This chain's CDR3 is CASGLVLGREGVAEAFF. CDR3 in DNA: TGTGCTAGTGGTTTGGTACTAGGGAGGGAAGGGGTGGCTGAAGCTTTCTTT. Looking up the rest from reference TRBV12-5 and TRBJ1-1 gives the full variable domain: DARVTQTPRHKVTEMGQEVTMRCQPILGHNTVFWYRQTMMQGLELLAYFRNRAPLDDSGMPKDRFSAEMPDATLATLKIQPSEPRDSAVYFCASGLVLGREGVAEAFFGQGTRLTVV.

As for this clone: One junction end does not reproduce the germline sequence, and a read error may be involved. The chain combines TRBV18 with TRBJ1-2; TRBD1 agrees at 7 bases. The CDR3 consists of 15 residues. Germline V gene sequence: CDR1 KGHSH, CDR2 LQKENI. CDR3 DNA: TGTGCCAGCTCACCCAACCGGGACAGTAACTTTGGCTACACCTTC. This translates into CASSPNRDSNFGYTF.

This clone has only one observation. The V call is TRBV7-2, the J call TRBJ2-2; TRBD2 aligns across 8 bases. Germline CDR1 reads SGHTA; CDR2 reads FQGNSA. This CDR3 has 13 residues. V was pared by 5 bases and J by 6 bases, with 2 bases of the junction left unmatched. The CDR3 spells CASSAGGAGELFF. The CDR3 nucleotides read TGTGCCAGCAGCGCCGGGGGGGCCGGGGAGCTGTTTTTT.

This clone has a single count. The chain combines TRBV5-5 with TRBJ2-1, with TRBD2 matching over 12 bases. Germline CDR1 and CDR2: SGHKS and YYEKEE (reference sequence). The J segment lost 4 bases and the V segment lost 4 bases, leaving 9 bases of the junction unmatched. The CDR3 runs to 17 residues. CDR3 amino acids: CASSPGLAGTTYNEQFF. The CDR3 DNA is TGTGCCAGCAGCCCAGGACTAGCGGGGACCACTTACAATGAGCAGTTCTTC.

This rearrangement joins TRBV6-1 to TRBJ1-2, with D possibly matching TRBD1 (6 bases). The CDR3 sequence is 14 residues long. CDR1 and CDR2 from the germline V gene are MNHNS and SASEGT. Trimming took 3 bases from V and 4 from J, leaving 12 bases between them. This CDR3 reads CASSDASTGYGYTF. The CDR3 DNA reads TGTGCCAGCAGTGATGCGTCGACAGGCTATGGCTACACCTTC.

This clone was seen only once. V usage is TRBV25-1 and J usage is TRBJ1-5; D may be TRBD1 (5 bases). V was shortened by 3 bases and J by 2 bases, with 11 bases between the two germline ends. Germline V gives CDR1 MGHDK, CDR2 SYGVNS. CDR3 size: 15 residues. CDR3 loop: CASSDQGKGNQPQHF. As DNA, the CDR3 is TGTGCCAGCAGTGATCAGGGAAAGGGCAATCAGCCCCAGCATTTT.

The chain employs TRBV27 and TRBJ1-2; 7 positions match TRBD1. This CDR3 region has 15 residues. The V and J ends lost 2 bases and 3 bases, in that order; junction bases with no gene match: 6. From germline, CDR1 is MNHEY and CDR2 SMNVEV (reference sequence). This CDR3 reads CASSLKTDRDYGYTF. The CDR3 bases are TGTGCCAGCAGTTTAAAGACCGACAGGGACTATGGCTACACCTTC.

V gene TRBV5-6 combines with J gene TRBJ1-4; possibly TRBD1 for D (5 bases). The CDR3 covers 14 residues. With 0 bases removed from V and 8 bases from J, the gap between germline ends came to 11 bases. Looked up from germline, CDR1 is SGHDT and CDR2 is YYEEEE. Written as DNA, the CDR3 is TGTGCCAGCAGCTTGGGGCAGGGAAGAGAAAAACTGTTTTTT. Its translation is CASSLGQGREKLFF.

The gene calls are TRBV2 and TRBJ2-3, with 7 positions matching TRBD1. With 8 bases clipped from V and 5 bases from J, the junction kept 7 bases outside the gene matches. The CDR3 covers 13 residues. CDR1 SNHLY and CDR2 FYNNEI come from the germline V gene. CDR3: CASGGTARDTQYF. CDR3 coding DNA: TGTGCCAGCGGTGGGACAGCAAGAGATACGCAGTATTTT. The variable domain in full, with the rest retrieved from reference TRBV2 and TRBJ2-3, is EPEVTQTPSHQVTQMGQEVILRCVPISNHLYFYWYRQILGQKVEFLVSFYNNEISEKSEIFDDQFSVERPDGSNFTLKIRSTKLEDSAMYFCASGGTARDTQYFGPGTRLTVL.